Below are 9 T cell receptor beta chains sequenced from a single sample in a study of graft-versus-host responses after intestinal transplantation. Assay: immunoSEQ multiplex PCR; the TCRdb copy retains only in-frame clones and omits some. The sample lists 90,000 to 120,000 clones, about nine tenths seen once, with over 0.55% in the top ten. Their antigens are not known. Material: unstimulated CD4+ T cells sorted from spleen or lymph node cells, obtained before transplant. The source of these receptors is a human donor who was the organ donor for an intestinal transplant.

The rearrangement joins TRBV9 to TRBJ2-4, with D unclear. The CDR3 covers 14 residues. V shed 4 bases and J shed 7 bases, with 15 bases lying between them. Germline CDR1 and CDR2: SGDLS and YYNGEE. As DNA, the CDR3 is TGTGCCAGCAGCCAATTCGGAGTGTGGAACATTCAGTACTTC. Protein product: CASSQFGVWNIQYF.

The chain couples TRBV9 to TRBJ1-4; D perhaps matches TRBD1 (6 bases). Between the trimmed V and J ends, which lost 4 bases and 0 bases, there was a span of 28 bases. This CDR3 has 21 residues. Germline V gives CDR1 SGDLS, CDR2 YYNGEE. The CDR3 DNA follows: TGTGCCAGCAGCCACGCAGCAGAACGGGGGCAGCTACCTTCAACTAATGAAAAACTGTTTTTT. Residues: CASSHAAERGQLPSTNEKLFF.

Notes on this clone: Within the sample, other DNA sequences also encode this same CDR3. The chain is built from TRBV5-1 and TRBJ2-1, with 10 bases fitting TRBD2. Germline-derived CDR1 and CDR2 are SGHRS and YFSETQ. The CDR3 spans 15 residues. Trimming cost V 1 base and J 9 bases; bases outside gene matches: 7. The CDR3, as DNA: TGCGCCAGCAGCTTGTTGGCTAGCGGGGGTGGTGAGCAGTTCTTC. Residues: CASSLLASGGGEQFF.

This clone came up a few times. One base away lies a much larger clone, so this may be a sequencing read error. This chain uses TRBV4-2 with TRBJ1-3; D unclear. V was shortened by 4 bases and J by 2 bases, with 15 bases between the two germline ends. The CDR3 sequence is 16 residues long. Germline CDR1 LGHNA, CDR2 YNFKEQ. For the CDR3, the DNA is TGTGCCAGCAGCCCCAGGCCCGTGGGCGCTGGAAACACCATATATTTT. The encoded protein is CASSPRPVGAGNTIYF.

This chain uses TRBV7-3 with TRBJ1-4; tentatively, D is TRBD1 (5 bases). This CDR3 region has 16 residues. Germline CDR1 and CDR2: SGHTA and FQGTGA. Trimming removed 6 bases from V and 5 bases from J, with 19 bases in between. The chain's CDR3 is CASSPRGQGENEKLFF. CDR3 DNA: TGTGCCAGCAGTCCCCGAGGCCAAGGGGAAAATGAAAAACTGTTTTTT.

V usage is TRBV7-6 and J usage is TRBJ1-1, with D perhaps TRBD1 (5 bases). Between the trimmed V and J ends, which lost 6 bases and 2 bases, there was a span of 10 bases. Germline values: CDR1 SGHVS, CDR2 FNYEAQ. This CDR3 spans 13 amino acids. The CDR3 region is CASSYDRNTEAFF. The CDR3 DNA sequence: TGTGCCAGCAGTTACGACAGAAACACTGAAGCTTTCTTT.

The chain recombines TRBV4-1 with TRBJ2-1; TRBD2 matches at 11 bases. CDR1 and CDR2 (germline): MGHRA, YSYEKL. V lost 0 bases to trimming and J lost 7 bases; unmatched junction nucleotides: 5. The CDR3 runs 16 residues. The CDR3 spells CASSQDRTSGWNEQFF. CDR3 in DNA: TGCGCCAGCAGCCAAGACAGGACTAGCGGGTGGAATGAGCAGTTCTTC.

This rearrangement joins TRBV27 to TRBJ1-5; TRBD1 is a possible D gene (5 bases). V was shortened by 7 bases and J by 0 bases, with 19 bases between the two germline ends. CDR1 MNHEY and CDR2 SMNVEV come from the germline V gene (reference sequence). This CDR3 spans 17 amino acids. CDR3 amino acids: CASTGGLGGYSNQPQHF. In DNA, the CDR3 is TGTGCCAGCACGGGTGGTCTGGGGGGTTATAGCAATCAGCCCCAGCATTTT.

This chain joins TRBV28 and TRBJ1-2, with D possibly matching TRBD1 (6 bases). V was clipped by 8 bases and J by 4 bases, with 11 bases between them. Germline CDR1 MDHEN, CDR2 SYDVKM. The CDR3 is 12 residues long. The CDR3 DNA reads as TGTGCCAGCCAAAGGGGGTTCTATGGCTACACCTTC. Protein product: CASQRGFYGYTF.